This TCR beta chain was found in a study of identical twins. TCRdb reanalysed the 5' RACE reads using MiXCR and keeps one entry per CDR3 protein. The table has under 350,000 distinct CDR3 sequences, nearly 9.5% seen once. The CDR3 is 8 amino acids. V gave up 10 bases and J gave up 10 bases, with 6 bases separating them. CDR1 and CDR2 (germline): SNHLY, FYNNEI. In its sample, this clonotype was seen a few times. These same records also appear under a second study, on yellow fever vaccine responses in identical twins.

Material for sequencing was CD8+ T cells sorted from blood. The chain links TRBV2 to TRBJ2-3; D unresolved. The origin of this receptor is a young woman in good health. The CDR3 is CANQAQYF. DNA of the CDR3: TGTGCCAATCAAGCGCAGTATTTT.